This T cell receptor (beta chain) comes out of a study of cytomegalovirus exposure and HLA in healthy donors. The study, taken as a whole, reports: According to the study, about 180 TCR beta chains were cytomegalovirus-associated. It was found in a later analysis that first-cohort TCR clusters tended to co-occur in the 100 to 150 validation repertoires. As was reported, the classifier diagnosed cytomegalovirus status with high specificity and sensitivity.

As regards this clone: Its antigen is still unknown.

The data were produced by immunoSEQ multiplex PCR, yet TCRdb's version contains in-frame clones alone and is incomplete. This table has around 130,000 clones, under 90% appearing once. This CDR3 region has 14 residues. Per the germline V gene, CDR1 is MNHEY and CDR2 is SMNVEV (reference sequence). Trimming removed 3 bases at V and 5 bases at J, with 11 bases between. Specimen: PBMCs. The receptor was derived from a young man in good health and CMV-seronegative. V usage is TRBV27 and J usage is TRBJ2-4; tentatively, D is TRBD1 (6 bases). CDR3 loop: CASSFGGLENIQYF. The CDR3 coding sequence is TGTGCCAGCAGTTTTGGGGGCTTGGAAAACATTCAGTACTTC.